This T cell receptor beta chain comes out of a study of T-cell memory formation after mild COVID-19. Germline CDR1 is SGHTA and CDR2 is FQGNSA. CDR3 length equals 16 residues. Trimming stripped 5 bases from V and 0 bases from J, with 14 bases between. This clonotype was observed many times. From the 5' RACE reads, TCRdb called clonotypes with MiXCR, one entry per CDR3 protein. This sample yields tens of thousands of distinct CDR3 sequences, of which roughly 21% are seen a single time; 1.5% to 1.7% belongs to the top ten. Sequences were obtained from PBMCs or a T cell subset sorted from them (not recorded which). The receptor comes from an adult who had mild COVID-19 (a few samples of this study predate the infection). Cell type and time point are not known. The V and J genes are TRBV7-2 and TRBJ2-1; possible D gene TRBD1, 5 bases. The CDR3 reads CASSRFRESSYNEQFF. CDR3 nucleotide sequence: TGTGCCAGCAGCCGATTCAGGGAAAGCTCCTACAATGAGCAGTTCTTC. The complete variable domain, with remaining parts taken from reference TRBV7-2 and TRBJ2-1, reads GAGVSQSPSNKVTEKGKDVELRCDPISGHTALYWYRQSLGQGLEFLIYFQGNSAPDKSGLPSDRFSAERTGGSVSTLTIQRTQQEDSAVYLCASSRFRESSYNEQFFGPGTRLTVL.